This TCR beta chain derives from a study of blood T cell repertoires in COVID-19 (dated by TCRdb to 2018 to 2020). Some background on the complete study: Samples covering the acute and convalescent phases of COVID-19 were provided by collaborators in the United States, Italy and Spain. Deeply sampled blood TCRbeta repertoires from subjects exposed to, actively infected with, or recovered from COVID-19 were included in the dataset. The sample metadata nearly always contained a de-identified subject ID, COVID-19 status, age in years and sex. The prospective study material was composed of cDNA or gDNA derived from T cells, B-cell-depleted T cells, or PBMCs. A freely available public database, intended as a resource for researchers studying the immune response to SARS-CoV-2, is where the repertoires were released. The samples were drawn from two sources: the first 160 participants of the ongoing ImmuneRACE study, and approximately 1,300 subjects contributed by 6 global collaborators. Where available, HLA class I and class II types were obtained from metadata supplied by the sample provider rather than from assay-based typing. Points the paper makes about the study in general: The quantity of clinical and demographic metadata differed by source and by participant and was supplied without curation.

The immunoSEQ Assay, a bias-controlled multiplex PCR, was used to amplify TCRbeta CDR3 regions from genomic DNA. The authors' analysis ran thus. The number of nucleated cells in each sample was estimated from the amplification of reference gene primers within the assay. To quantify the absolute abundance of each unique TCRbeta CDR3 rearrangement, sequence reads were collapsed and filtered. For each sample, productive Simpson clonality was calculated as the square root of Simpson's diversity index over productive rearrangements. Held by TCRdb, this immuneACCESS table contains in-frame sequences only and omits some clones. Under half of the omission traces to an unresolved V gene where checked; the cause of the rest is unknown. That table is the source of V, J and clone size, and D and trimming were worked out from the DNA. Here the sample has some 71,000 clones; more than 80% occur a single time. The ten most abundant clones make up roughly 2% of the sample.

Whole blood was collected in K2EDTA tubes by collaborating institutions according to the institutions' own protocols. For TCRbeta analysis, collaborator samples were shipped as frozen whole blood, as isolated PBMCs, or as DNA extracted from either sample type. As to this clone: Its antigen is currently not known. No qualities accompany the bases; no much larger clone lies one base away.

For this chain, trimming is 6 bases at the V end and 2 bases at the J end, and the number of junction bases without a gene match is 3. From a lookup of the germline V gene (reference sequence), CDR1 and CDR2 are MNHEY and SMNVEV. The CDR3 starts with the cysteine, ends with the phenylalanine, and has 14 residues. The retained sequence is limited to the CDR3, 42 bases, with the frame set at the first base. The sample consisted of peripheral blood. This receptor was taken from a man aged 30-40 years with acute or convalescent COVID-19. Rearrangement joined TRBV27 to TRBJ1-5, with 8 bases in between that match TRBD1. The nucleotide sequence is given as TGTGCCAGCAGCCTGACAGGGGGCAATCAGCCCCAGCATTTT. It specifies CASSLTGGNQPQHF.